The clone carrying this T cell receptor beta chain was seen just once. Its antigen is not known. One end of the junction does not line up with germline, which may come from a read error. Unsorted bulk tissue, roughly 20-32 mg of it, served as the source for co-extraction of RNA and DNA. Germline V CDR1 and CDR2: SQVTM, ANQGSEA. The CDR3 has 16 residues. The record originates from a study of tumor-infiltrating lymphocytes in primary liver carcinoma. Study-wide findings and caveats: No more than about 8-24% of top clones could be seen in all five tumor regions.

From approximately 0.5 ug of total RNA, TCR beta-specific cDNA was reverse-transcribed using a constant-region primer. Each TCR beta library was derived from three nested multiplex PCR rounds that employed slightly modified ARM-PCR. Researchers ran the first two PCR rounds for approximately 10 cycles each with TRBV1-TRBV30 forward primers and a C-beta reverse primer. TCRdb reprocessed the multiplex PCR reads with MiXCR, giving one entry per CDR3 protein. The sample has about 130,000 distinct CDR3 sequences; 64% are singletons. The TCR sequence derives from a woman aged 60-70 years with primary liver carcinoma and hepatitis B virus infection. The chain uses TRBV29-1 and TRBJ2-1, with D possibly being TRBD2 (5 bases). Sequencing input: liver tumor tissue from sampling region 3. Subset described: tumor region T3, left-lateral pole. The CDR3: CSVEGTLVPELNEQFF. The CDR3 DNA follows: TGCAGTGTTGAGGGAACACTAGTTCCCGAGTTGAATGAGCAGTTCTTC.